This T cell receptor beta chain originates from a study of T cell repertoires in cytomegalovirus infection. Overall study results and limits: HLA-C-restricted CMV clonotypes gave the most frequent clonotype in two of eight donors.

The sample holds a few counts of this clonotype. Its target is not known. There are 14 residues in the CDR3. The germline CDR1 and CDR2 sequences are MNHNY and SVGAGI (reference sequence). Trimming took 6 bases from V and 7 from J; bases not matched to a gene: 7. TCRdb reanalysed the reads using MiXCR and keeps one entry per CDR3 protein. Of some 940,000 distinct CDR3 sequences in the sample, roughly 30% were seen once. This receptor was obtained from a human donor in good health (CMV status not recorded). Some clones in this sample may be carry-over from other donors' samples. The chain combines TRBV6-6 with TRBJ1-4, with 8 positions matching TRBD1. The sequences come from cultured CD8+ T cells from PBMCs, collected from culture after CMV antigen stimulation. This CDR3 is CASSSDREFEKLFF. The CDR3 coding sequence is TGTGCCAGCAGCTCGGACAGGGAATTTGAAAAACTGTTTTTT.